Below are 4 T cell receptor beta chains sequenced from a single sample in a study of shared clonotypes between healthy human individuals. TCRdb keeps only in-frame clones here, not all; method: immunoSEQ multiplex PCR. The data show approximately 350,000 clones, about 96% seen once. The sequenced sample was memory CD8+ T cells sorted from blood. The subset is: CD45RO+ cells pooled with CCR7-negative TemRA cells. The source of these receptors is a man aged 25 to 40 in good health.

This clone was found once. The V and J genes are TRBV7-3 and TRBJ2-4; 7 bases map to TRBD1. V shed 2 bases and J 5 bases; nucleotides not matched to a gene: 0. CDR3 length: 13 residues. CDR1 SGHTA and CDR2 FQGTGA come from the germline V gene. CDR3: CASSLDRENIQYF. The CDR3 bases are TGTGCCAGCAGCTTAGACAGGGAAAACATTCAGTACTTC.

The chain couples TRBV28 to TRBJ1-4; possible D gene TRBD1, 5 bases. This CDR3 is built from 14 residues. V dropped 7 bases and J dropped 6 bases, with 15 bases sitting between them. Looked up from germline, CDR1 is MDHEN and CDR2 is SYDVKM. CDR3 protein: CASISGTVDEKLFF. CDR3 in DNA: TGTGCCAGCATCTCCGGGACGGTTGATGAAAAACTGTTTTTT.

This chain links TRBV6-5 with TRBJ1-3, with D maybe TRBD1 (5 bases). In germline, CDR1 is MNHEY, CDR2 SVGAGI. V lost 2 bases and J lost 3, with 8 bases in between. This CDR3 is built from 14 residues. The CDR3 reads CASSYGGNGNTIYF. The CDR3 DNA sequence: TGTGCCAGCAGTTACGGGGGTAATGGAAACACCATATATTTT.

The chain joins TRBV20-1 to TRBJ2-1, with TRBD2 matching over 7 bases. Germline lookup yields CDR1 DFQATT and CDR2 SNEGSKA (reference sequence). After removal of 3 bases from V and 10 bases from J, the junction contained 3 bases not matched to a gene. The CDR3 is made up of 11 amino acids. CDR3 DNA: TGCAGTGCTAGGTACGGGAGGGAGCAGTTCTTC. It encodes CSARYGREQFF.